Reported below is one T cell receptor beta chain. With random hexamers, reverse transcription was performed on about 0.5 to 1 ug of RNA. An immunoSEQ multiplex PCR amplified TCR beta CDR3 over 54 Vbeta and 13 Jbeta. Using its own MiXCR run on the immunoSEQ multiplex PCR reads, TCRdb lists one record per CDR3 protein. The data hold roughly 200,000 distinct CDR3 sequences, with 95% observed a single time. Germline assignment: CDR1 SQVTM and CDR2 ANQGSEA. The ends lost 4 bases at V and 4 bases at J; junction bases unmatched: 6. The CDR3 has 13 amino acids. The study sequenced TCR beta in blood CD8+ and CD4+ T cells. The data derive from a study of CD8 T cells in Susac syndrome.

The chain couples TRBV29-1 to TRBJ2-5, with 7 bases that match TRBD2. The sequence was obtained from a human donor with multiple sclerosis. The sequencing input was CD4+ T cells from PBMCs. CDR3 residues: CSVGETGGETQYF. The CDR3 coding sequence is TGCAGCGTTGGAGAAACGGGGGGAGAGACCCAGTACTTC. The variable domain in full, completed from reference TRBV29-1 and TRBJ2-5, reads SAVISQKPSRDICQRGTSLTIQCQVDSQVTMMFWYRQQPGQSLTLIATANQGSEATYESGFVIDKFPISRPNLTFSTLTVSNMSPEDSSIYLCSVGETGGETQYFGPGTRLLVL.